The 4 T cell receptor beta chains listed next were all sequenced from one sample in a study of CD8+CD57+ T cells in acquired aplastic anemia. Genomic DNA served as template for TCR beta VDJ and CDR3 profiling. TCRdb re-called the reads through MiXCR, storing one row per CDR3 protein. The table lists some 200,000 distinct CDR3 sequences, over 55% of them singletons. It was patients with CD8+CD57+ cell expansion by flow cytometry who were chosen for sequencing. Sequenced input: sorted CD4+, CD8+, or CD8+CD57+ T cells (not recorded which) from PBMCs. The source is a human donor with aplastic anemia.

This clonotype was observed many times. This sequence joins TRBV6-5 and TRBJ2-3, with 9 bases that match TRBD2. This CDR3 is built from 15 residues. V shed 0 bases and J 4 bases; nucleotides not matched to a gene: 2. CDR1 MNHEY and CDR2 SVGAGI come from the germline V gene. This chain's CDR3 is CASSYSAGGPDTQYF. CDR3 nucleotides: TGTGCCAGCAGTTACTCGGCGGGGGGGCCAGATACGCAGTATTTT.

In this sample, this clonotype turned up once. The chain carries TRBV25-1 and TRBJ1-2; TRBD1 matches 9 bases. The CDR3 has 15 amino acids. Germline CDR1 MGHDK, CDR2 SYGVNS. The trim removed 3 bases at V and 5 bases at J, leaving 7 bases unmatched. The CDR3 spells CASSDPLTGGYGYTF. The CDR3 nucleotides are TGTGCCAGCAGTGACCCGCTGACAGGGGGTTATGGCTACACCTTC.

The chain links TRBV7-9 to TRBJ1-1; the D gene is possibly TRBD1 (5 bases). Per germline, CDR1 SEHNR and CDR2 FQNEAQ (reference sequence). The CDR3 is made up of 14 amino acids. V lost 7 bases to trimming and J lost 8 bases, with 20 bases between them. The CDR3 DNA reads as TGTGCCAGCACCAAAACCCCGGCAGGGCTAGAAGCTTTCTTT. The encoded protein is CASTKTPAGLEAFF. The full variable domain, with the rest looked up from reference TRBV7-9 and TRBJ1-1, is DTGVSQNPRHKITKRGQNVTFRCDPISEHNRLYWYRQTLGQGPEFLTYFQNEAQLEKSRLLSDRFSAERPKGSFSTLEIQRTEQGDSAMYLCASTKTPAGLEAFFGQGTRLTVV.

V is TRBV7-7 and J is TRBJ1-1; D is perhaps TRBD1 (6 bases). CDR3 length equals 13 residues. The V end lost 5 bases, the J end lost 1 base, and 8 bases lay between the germline ends. Germline V CDR1 and CDR2: SSHAT, FNYEAQ (reference sequence). The CDR3 nucleotides read TGTGCCAGCAGCAAGGACAGGAACACTGAAGCTTTCTTT. Its protein product is CASSKDRNTEAFF. The variable domain in full, completed from reference TRBV7-7 and TRBJ1-1, reads GAGVSQSPRYKVTKRGQDVTLRCDPISSHATLYWYQQALGQGPEFLTYFNYEAQPDKSGLPSDRFSAERPEGSISTLTIQRTEQRDSAMYRCASSKDRNTEAFFGQGTRLTVV.